This T cell receptor beta chain was profiled in a study of siplizumab effects on memory and regulatory T cells. Looked up from germline, CDR1 is MDHEN and CDR2 is SYDVKM. This CDR3 spans 18 amino acids. The trim removed 9 bases at V and 5 bases at J, leaving 16 bases unmatched. Clones were read by immunoSEQ multiplex PCR, and TCRdb kept only the in-frame ones, dropping some. In the table there are approximately 52,000 clones, 95% to 97% of which are singletons. The receptor's source is a human donor in good health. The sample taken for sequencing was naive CD4+ T cells sorted from blood. The gene calls are TRBV28 and TRBJ2-2; 12 bases line up with TRBD2. This chain's CDR3 is CASLPASGRALGTGELFF. DNA of the CDR3: TGTGCCAGTCTCCCCGCTAGCGGGAGGGCCCTCGGTACCGGGGAGCTGTTTTTT.